Listed below are T cell receptor beta chains from one sample, sequenced in a study of identical twins' blood T cells. TCRdb passed the 5' RACE reads through MiXCR, listing each CDR3 protein once. The sample lists 350,000 to 400,000 distinct CDR3 sequences, 25% to 35% occurring once. Sequences were obtained from PBMCs. Every receptor here comes from a woman between 18 and 55 years old in good health. The conserved cysteine and the conserved F or W are not part of the CDR3 here.

TRBJ2-1	TRBV13	14	ASSSRTSGSYNEQF
TRBJ1-1	TRBV29-1	10	SVESGPEEAF
TRBJ1-1	TRBV7-8	11	ASSSQLNTEAF
TRBJ1-5	TRBV20-1	13	SARPTGGSNQPQH
TRBJ1-4	TRBV27	12	ASSPDRALEKLF
TRBJ2-3	TRBV20-1	11	SAWGGSTDTQY
TRBJ1-5	TRBV5-1	14	ASSLGWDHSNQPQH
TRBJ2-3	TRBV7-2	14	ASSYTGTASTDTQY
TRBJ2-4	TRBV19	13	ASSLTVIAKNIQY
TRBJ1-2	TRBV7-9	11	ASSPNRTPGYT
TRBJ1-1	TRBV20-1	13	SARGGALLITEAF
TRBJ1-2	TRBV14	12	ASSQQGPAYGYT
TRBJ1-2	TRBV29-1	9	SVEDRLGYT
TRBJ2-5	TRBV29-1	11	SVEYYTQGAQY
TRBJ2-7	TRBV29-1	15	SVVGGRLERNIYEQY
TRBJ2-2	TRBV27	14	ASSTDSTVFTGELF
TRBJ2-2	TRBV12-1	15	ASSFSPRGRNTGELF
TRBJ1-2	TRBV12-3/TRBV12-4	14	ASSSARGGYNYGYT
TRBJ2-7	TRBV19	12	ASSIPSSGLEQY
TRBJ2-2	TRBV12-3/TRBV12-4	12	ASSYGMGTGELF
TRBJ2-7	TRBV9	12	ASSVSTGLYGQY
TRBJ1-2	TRBV18	11	ASSDSGGYGYT
TRBJ1-2	TRBV9	11	ASSATPEDGYT
TRBJ2-4	TRBV3-1	11	ASSQDGKNIQY
TRBJ1-4	TRBV6-4	14	ASSQVRIDGNEKLF
TRBJ1-4	TRBV10-3	11	AIQTDPDEKLF
TRBJ1-2	TRBV9	11	ASSVEQGVGYT
TRBJ1-4	TRBV20-1	11	SATQDFGEKLF
TRBJ2-1	TRBV20-1	15	SARRLRVSSSYNEQF
TRBJ2-1	TRBV10-3	11	AISVGGGDEQF
TRBJ2-7	TRBV20-1	10	SATDISYEQY
TRBJ2-7	TRBV18	14	ASSQLGQAAGDEQY
TRBJ1-2	TRBV20-1	13	SARDVAAGSYGYT
TRBJ1-1	TRBV6-1	10	ASSVMNTEAF
TRBJ1-2	TRBV7-9	12	ASSLAAVVYGYT
TRBJ1-2	TRBV29-1	11	SVEDLGGDGYT
TRBJ1-5	TRBV19	13	ASSIRGRNDQPQH
TRBJ1-1	TRBV5-1	14	ASSLAGRAMNTEAF
TRBJ2-2	TRBV5-1	13	ASSLGNTNTGELF
TRBJ2-7	TRBV19	12	ASSARVSGDEQY
TRBJ2-2	TRBV28	11	ASSLIAGIELF
TRBJ1-1	TRBV7-2	13	ASSAYRLGNTEAF
TRBJ2-1	TRBV5-1	13	ASSFVGGNYNEQF
TRBJ2-5	TRBV20-1	17	SARGWGGLAIIQQETQY
TRBJ1-2	TRBV29-1	12	GVGDRAGVYGYT
TRBJ1-2	TRBV20-1	12	SARGTDHNYGYT
TRBJ1-2	TRBV29-1	9	SGGEAGGYT
TRBJ2-7	TRBV12-3/TRBV12-4	10	ASSLALGGQY
TRBJ1-6	TRBV4-3	14	ASSQDLVTRNSPLH
TRBJ1-3	TRBV12-3/TRBV12-4	11	ASSPGSGNTIY
TRBJ1-6	TRBV9	14	ASSFTRDSLNSPLH
TRBJ2-7	TRBV7-9	14	ASSRTGQGYSYEQY
TRBJ1-1	TRBV10-2	11	ASSESRHTEAF
TRBJ1-1	TRBV19	12	ASRTQGLDTEAF
TRBJ2-1	TRBV5-1	13	ASSGGTSGNNEQF
TRBJ1-1	TRBV7-9	9	ASTQGGEAF
TRBJ1-3	TRBV19	13	ASTEGQLYGNTIY
TRBJ2-3	TRBV2	11	ASSEAIQNTQY
TRBJ1-3	TRBV12-5	10	ASGLSGNTIY
TRBJ2-1	TRBV5-1	13	ASSLLAGVSNEQF